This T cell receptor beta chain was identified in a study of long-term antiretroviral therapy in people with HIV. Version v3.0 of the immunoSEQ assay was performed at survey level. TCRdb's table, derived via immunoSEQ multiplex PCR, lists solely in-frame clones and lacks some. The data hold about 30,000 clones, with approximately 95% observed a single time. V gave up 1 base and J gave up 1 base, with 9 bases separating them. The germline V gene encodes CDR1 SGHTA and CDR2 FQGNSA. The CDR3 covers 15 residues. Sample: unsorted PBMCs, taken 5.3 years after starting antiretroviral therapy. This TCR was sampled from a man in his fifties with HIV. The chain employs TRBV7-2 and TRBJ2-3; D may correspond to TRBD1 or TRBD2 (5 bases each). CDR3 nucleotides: TGTGCCAGCAGCTTAGGGCCGGGGCGCACAGATACGCAGTATTTT. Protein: CASSLGPGRTDTQYF. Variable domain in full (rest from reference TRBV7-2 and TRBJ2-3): GAGVSQSPSNKVTEKGKDVELRCDPISGHTALYWYRQSLGQGLEFLIYFQGNSAPDKSGLPSDRFSAERTGGSVSTLTIQRTQQEDSAVYLCASSLGPGRTDTQYFGPGTRLTVL.